This record concerns one T cell receptor beta chain sequence. Antigen specificity is unknown. The sample contains more than one DNA sequence encoding this CDR3. Assay used: immunoSEQ multiplex PCR; TCRdb lists only in-frame clones, some missing. The sample lists about 330,000 clones, under 80% occurring once. The sample belongs to a study of shared clonotypes between healthy human individuals. The wider study: There were three CD4 naive, three CD4 memory, two CD8 naive and one CD8 memory plates per donor. Overall study results and limits: Non-shared clonotypes showed lower generation probabilities than clonotypes common to all four donors. Of the naive CD4 clonotypes, roughly 5% were shared across several donors.

Trimming removed 2 bases from V and 2 bases from J, with 7 bases in between. The CDR3 has 14 residues. Germline V lookup: CDR1 SGDLS, CDR2 YYNGEE. Sequencing used memory CD4+ T cells sorted from blood. As to subset: CD45RA-negative fraction. The source of this sequence is a man in his thirties or forties in good health. The gene calls are TRBV9 and TRBJ2-2; D gene unclear. The DNA of the CDR3 is TGTGCCAGCAGCGTTGCGCCCAACACCGGGGAGCTGTTTTTT. This gives the protein CASSVAPNTGELFF.